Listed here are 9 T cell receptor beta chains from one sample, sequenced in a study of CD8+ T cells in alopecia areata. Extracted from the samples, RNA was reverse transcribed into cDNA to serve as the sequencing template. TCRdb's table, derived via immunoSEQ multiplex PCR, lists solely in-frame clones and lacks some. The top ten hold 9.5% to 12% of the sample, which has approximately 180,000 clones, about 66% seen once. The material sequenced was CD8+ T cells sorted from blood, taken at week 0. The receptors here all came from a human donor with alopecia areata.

Here the CDR3 DNA reads TGTGCCAGCAGCGGACAGACAGGGAACAATGAGCAGTTCTTC. This codes for CASSGQTGNNEQFF. The genes are TRBV27 and TRBJ2-1, with 7 positions matching TRBD1. The CDR3 runs to 14 residues. Losses at the gene ends were 6 bases for V and 5 bases for J; bases not matched to a gene: 7. Germline V gene data show CDR1 as MNHEY and CDR2 as SMNVEV (reference sequence).

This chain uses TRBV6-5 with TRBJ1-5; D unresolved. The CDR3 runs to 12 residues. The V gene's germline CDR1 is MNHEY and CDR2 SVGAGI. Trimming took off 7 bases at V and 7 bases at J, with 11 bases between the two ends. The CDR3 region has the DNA TGTGCCAGCACTACAAGCGGACAGCCCCAGCATTTT. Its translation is CASTTSGQPQHF.

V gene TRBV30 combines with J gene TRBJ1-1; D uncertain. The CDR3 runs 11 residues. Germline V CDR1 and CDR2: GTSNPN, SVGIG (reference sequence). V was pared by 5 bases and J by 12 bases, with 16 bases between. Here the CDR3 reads CAWDVNGWPFF. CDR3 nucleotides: TGTGCCTGGGATGTCAACGGTTGGCCTTTCTTT.

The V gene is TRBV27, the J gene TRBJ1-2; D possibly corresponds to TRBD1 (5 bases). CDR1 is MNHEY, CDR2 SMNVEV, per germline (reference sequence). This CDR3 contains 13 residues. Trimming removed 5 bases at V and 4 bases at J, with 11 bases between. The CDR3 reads CASSGGAGYGYTF. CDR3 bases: TGTGCCAGCAGTGGAGGGGCTGGCTATGGCTACACCTTC.

CDR3: CASSYDGESYEQYF. Written as DNA, the CDR3 is TGTGCCAGCAGTTACGACGGGGAGTCCTACGAGCAGTACTTC. V usage is TRBV27 and J usage is TRBJ2-7, with D possibly being TRBD2 (5 bases). The CDR3 totals 14 residues. V dropped 4 bases and J dropped 1 base, with 11 bases sitting between them. The V gene's germline CDR1 is MNHEY and CDR2 SMNVEV (reference sequence).

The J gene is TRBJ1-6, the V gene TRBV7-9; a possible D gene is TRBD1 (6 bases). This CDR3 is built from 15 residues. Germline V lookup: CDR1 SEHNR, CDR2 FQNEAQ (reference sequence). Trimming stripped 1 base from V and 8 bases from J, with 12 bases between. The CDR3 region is CASSLGSGTYSPLHF. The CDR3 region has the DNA TGTGCCAGCAGCTTAGGTTCCGGGACATATTCACCCCTCCACTTT.

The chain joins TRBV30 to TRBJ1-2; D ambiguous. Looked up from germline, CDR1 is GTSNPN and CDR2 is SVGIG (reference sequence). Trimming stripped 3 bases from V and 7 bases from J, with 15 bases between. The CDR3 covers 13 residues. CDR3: CAWRGNSRGGYTF. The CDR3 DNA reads TGTGCCTGGAGAGGTAACAGTCGAGGTGGCTACACCTTC.

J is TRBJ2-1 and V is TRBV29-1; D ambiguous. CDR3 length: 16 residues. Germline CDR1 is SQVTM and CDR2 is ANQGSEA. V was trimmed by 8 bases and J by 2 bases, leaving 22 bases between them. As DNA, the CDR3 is TGCAGCACCAACGAAGGCGCTTCGGGCACCTACAATGAGCAGTTCTTC. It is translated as CSTNEGASGTYNEQFF.

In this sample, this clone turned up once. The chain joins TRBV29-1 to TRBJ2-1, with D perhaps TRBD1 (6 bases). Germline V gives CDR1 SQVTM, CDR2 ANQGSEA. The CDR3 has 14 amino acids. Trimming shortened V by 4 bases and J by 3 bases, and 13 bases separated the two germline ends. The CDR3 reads CSVADNRVYNEQFF. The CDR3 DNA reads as TGCAGCGTTGCCGACAACAGGGTCTACAATGAGCAGTTCTTC.